This is a list of T cell receptor beta chains from one sample in a study of cytomegalovirus exposure and HLA in healthy donors. Profiling relied on immunoSEQ multiplex PCR, and the TCRdb table lists in-frame clones only, not all of them. Of fewer than 250,000 clones in the sample, approximately 90% were seen once. The sample comprised PBMCs. These TCRs come from a boy aged 2 to 10 in good health and CMV-seronegative. Both conserved end residues are part of each CDR3. D genes are given only for firm matches. Part of the rows lack a size; the others show once, few, many or a class for expanded clones.

length | D | J | size | V | DNA | CDR3
12 | TRBD1 | TRBJ1-5 | NA | TRBV6-5 | TGTGCCAGCAACACAGGGGAGAGGCCCCAGCATTTT | CASNTGERPQHF
14 | TRBD1 | TRBJ2-7 | NA | TRBV5-1 | TGCGCCAGCAGCTCGACAGGGACCTCCTACGAGCAGTACTTC | CASSSTGTSYEQYF
13 | NA | TRBJ2-1 | NA | TRBV28 | TGTGCCAGCAGTTTACTGGTCGGCAATGAGCAGTTCTTC | CASSLLVGNEQFF
14 | NA | TRBJ2-3 | NA | TRBV10-3 | TGTGCCACGGACACCGGACAGATCACAGATACGCAGTATTTT | CATDTGQITDTQYF
13 | NA | TRBJ2-1 | once | TRBV5-6 | TGTGCCAGCAGCTTGGTGGCAGGGCATGAGCAGTTCTTC | CASSLVAGHEQFF
13 | TRBD1 | TRBJ2-5 | NA | TRBV2 | TGTGCCAGCACGACAGGGGGCCGGGAGACCCAGTACTTC | CASTTGGRETQYF
16 | TRBD2 | TRBJ2-5 | NA | TRBV27 | TGTGCCAGCAGTTCGGGGACTAGCGGGAACTGGGAGACCCAGTACTTC | CASSSGTSGNWETQYF
14 | TRBD2 | TRBJ2-7 | NA | TRBV5-1 | TGCGCCAGCAGCTTTAGCGGGAATGCCTACGAGCAGTACTTC | CASSFSGNAYEQYF
17 | NA | TRBJ1-6 | NA | TRBV4-1 | TGCGCCAGCAGCCAAGAAGGCCGAACAGGTGGGGATTCACCCCTCCACTTT | CASSQEGRTGGDSPLHF
19 | TRBD2 | TRBJ2-3 | NA | TRBV5-1 | TGCGCCAGCAGCTTGGGCGGGGGGGCGGCATCGGTTGGAACAGATACGCAGTATTTT | CASSLGGGAASVGTDTQYF
14 | NA | TRBJ1-1 | NA | TRBV7-9 | TGTGCCAGCAGCTTAGCGCGGGAGAACACTGAAGCTTTCTTT | CASSLARENTEAFF
14 | NA | TRBJ1-1 | NA | TRBV6-1 | TGTGCCAGCCGGAGCGCAGAGTTGAAGAATGAAGCTTTCTTT | CASRSAELKNEAFF
14 | NA | TRBJ1-1 | few | TRBV14 | TGTGCCAGCAGCCAAACAGGGCTTGATCGGGAAGCTTTCTTT | CASSQTGLDREAFF
14 | TRBD1 | TRBJ1-2 | NA | TRBV7-9 | TGTGCCAGCAGTCTCCTACAGGGGGAGTATGGCTACACCTTC | CASSLLQGEYGYTF
15 | TRBD2 | TRBJ2-3 | NA | TRBV7-8 | TGTGCCAGCAGCTCCCGGGGGGACGGTGGAGATACGCAGTATTTT | CASSSRGDGGDTQYF
15 | NA | TRBJ1-4 | NA | TRBV5-4 | TGTGCCAGCAGCTTGGCCGGGGGAATGACTGAAAAACTGTTTTTT | CASSLAGGMTEKLFF
15 | TRBD2 | TRBJ2-1 | NA | TRBV9 | TGTGCCAGCAGCCCGGGACTAGCGGGAGTTTATGAGCAGTTCTTC | CASSPGLAGVYEQFF
13 | NA | TRBJ1-5 | NA | TRBV14 | TGTGCCAGCAGCCAAGATACAGATCAGCCCCAGCATTTT | CASSQDTDQPQHF
11 | NA | TRBJ2-5 | NA | TRBV5-1 | TGCGCCAGCAGGGGCGCAGAAACCCAGTACTTC | CASRGAETQYF